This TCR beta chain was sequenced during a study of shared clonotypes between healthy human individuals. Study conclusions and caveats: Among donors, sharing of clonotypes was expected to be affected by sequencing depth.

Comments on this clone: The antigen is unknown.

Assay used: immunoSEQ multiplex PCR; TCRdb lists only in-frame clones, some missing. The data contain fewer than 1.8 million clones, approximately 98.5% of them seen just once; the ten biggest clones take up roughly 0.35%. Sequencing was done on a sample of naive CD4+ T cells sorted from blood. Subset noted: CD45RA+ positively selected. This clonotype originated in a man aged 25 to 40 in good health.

The CDR3 DNA reads TGTGCCAGCAGCACATACTACAGGGATGGCTACACCTTC. Its protein product is CASSTYYRDGYTF. The rearrangement uses TRBV7-9 and TRBJ1-2, with a possible D match to TRBD1 (6 bases). The CDR3 consists of 13 residues. The V end lost 5 bases, the J end lost 6 bases, and 13 bases lay between the germline ends. Germline V gives CDR1 SEHNR, CDR2 FQNEAQ (reference sequence).